These 9 T cell receptor beta chains came from one sample sequenced in a study of blood T cell repertoires in COVID-19. Libraries were prepared by immunoSEQ multiplex PCR; TCRdb keeps only in-frame clonotypes and omits some of them. The sample lists 180,000 or so clones, 75% to 85% occurring once. Sequenced sample: peripheral blood. These receptors were collected from a woman aged 40 to 55 with COVID-19, enrolled during active disease.

The V and J genes are TRBV11-2 and TRBJ2-7; 11 nucleotides align to TRBD2. Germline trimming cut 4 bases from V and 2 bases from J; bases unmatched to any gene: 4. In germline, CDR1 is SGHAT, CDR2 FQNNGV. The CDR3 contains 15 residues. Written as DNA, the CDR3 is TGTGCCAGCAGCTCCGGACTAGCGGGTACCTACGAGCAGTACTTC. Amino acid sequence: CASSSGLAGTYEQYF.

The rearrangement uses TRBV10-3 and TRBJ2-3, with D unclear. The CDR3 is 13 amino acids. V lost 4 bases and J 2 bases, leaving 7 bases between the germline ends. Germline V gene sequence: CDR1 ENHRY, CDR2 SYGVKD. This chain's CDR3 is CAISVSFTDTQYF. CDR3 coding DNA: TGTGCCATCAGTGTCTCGTTCACAGATACGCAGTATTTT.

The rearrangement joins TRBV4-1 to TRBJ1-5; no clear D gene. From germline, CDR1 is MGHRA and CDR2 YSYEKL. V shed 0 bases and J shed 5 bases, with 11 bases lying between them. The CDR3 extends over 15 amino acids. The CDR3 sequence is CASSQDRGSYQPQHF. Here the CDR3 DNA reads TGCGCCAGCAGCCAAGATCGGGGATCATATCAGCCCCAGCATTTT.

V usage is TRBV18 and J usage is TRBJ2-5, with 8 nucleotides matching TRBD2. Germline values: CDR1 KGHSH, CDR2 LQKENI. This CDR3 spans 14 amino acids. The V gene end was trimmed by 3 bases and the J gene end by 3 bases; junction bases not matched to a gene: 3. CDR3 in amino acids: CASSPQLAEETQYF. CDR3 nucleotide sequence: TGTGCCAGCTCACCCCAACTAGCGGAAGAGACCCAGTACTTC.

The chain employs TRBV28 and TRBJ2-7, with D tentatively TRBD1 (5 bases). Germline loops: CDR1 MDHEN, CDR2 SYDVKM. The CDR3 length is 14 residues. The V gene lost 1 base and the J gene lost 7 bases, with 14 bases spanning the gap. CDR3 sequence reads: CASSLSYSGAEQYF. The CDR3 region has the DNA TGTGCCAGCAGTTTATCCTACTCTGGGGCGGAGCAGTACTTC.

The sample holds one count of this clone. The chain carries TRBV28 and TRBJ1-2; TRBD1 agrees at 8 bases. The CDR3 extends over 17 amino acids. The germline V gene encodes CDR1 MDHEN and CDR2 SYDVKM. Germline trimming cut 8 bases from V and 4 bases from J; bases unmatched to any gene: 18. CDR3: CASHSGEGDRGVYGYTF. The CDR3 coding sequence is TGTGCCAGCCACAGCGGGGAAGGTGACAGGGGTGTCTATGGCTACACCTTC.

Only a few counts were recorded for this clone. This sequence joins TRBV11-3 and TRBJ2-1; tentatively, D is TRBD2 (5 bases). V lost 4 bases and J 8 bases, leaving 12 bases between the germline ends. Germline CDR1 and CDR2: SGHNT and YENEEA. The CDR3 runs 13 residues. The CDR3 nucleotides are TGTGCCAGCAGCTACTCCGAGGGCGATGAGCAGTTCTTC. Protein sequence: CASSYSEGDEQFF.

The rearrangement joins TRBV7-2 to TRBJ2-1; 9 bases are shared with TRBD2. Germline V gene lookup returns CDR1 SGHTA and CDR2 FQGNSA. This CDR3 is 15 amino acids long. With V trimmed by 6 bases and J by 6 bases, 9 bases remained unmatched. Here the CDR3 DNA reads TGTGCCAGCAGATCGGGACTAGCAGGGGGCAATGAGCAGTTCTTC. Its translation: CASRSGLAGGNEQFF.

Only a few counts were recorded for this clone. V is TRBV7-8 and J is TRBJ2-7; TRBD2 matches at 9 bases. CDR1 is SGHVS and CDR2 is FQNEAQ in the germline V gene. Trimming removed 5 bases from V and 4 bases from J; junction bases left unmatched: 6. This CDR3 contains 14 residues. CDR3 protein: CASSLRLAAYEQYF. The DNA for the CDR3 is TGTGCCAGCAGCCTTCGACTAGCGGCATACGAGCAGTACTTC. Drawing the rest from reference TRBV7-8 and TRBJ2-7, the complete variable domain is GAGVSQSPRYKVAKRGQDVALRCDPISGHVSLFWYQQALGQGPEFLTYFQNEAQLDKSGLPSDRFFAERPEGSVSTLKIQRTQQEDSAVYLCASSLRLAAYEQYFGPGTRLTVT.